This T cell receptor beta chain emerged from a study of OX40 agonist ivuxolimab in advanced cancers. About the study: Participants, 75% to 85% male, averaged about 59 years of age, ranging from about 23 to 90. Study-wide results and limits: The study found among the lowest clonal expansion in partial responders at 0.1-3.0 mg/kg. Among some nonresponders, normalized T-cell clonal expansion was also low. Doses of 0.1 to 3.0 mg/kg were accompanied by clonal expansion of CD4+ and CD8+ blood T cells by week 6.

Of note for this clone: Antigen specificity is unknown.

Data came from immunoSEQ multiplex PCR; TCRdb stores just in-frame clones and leaves some out. The repertoire holds tens of thousands of clones, roughly nine tenths seen once, with approximately 5% in the top ten. The TCR comes from an adult with an advanced solid tumor such as melanoma, head and neck, liver or kidney cancer. Specimen: CD4+ or CD8+ T cells sorted from blood, collected in a trial of the OX40 agonist ivuxolimab.

CDR3 nucleotides: TGTGCCAGCAGCTATACAGGGGGCAGGGAGACCCAGTACTTC. It translates to CASSYTGGRETQYF. The chain joins TRBV5-4 to TRBJ2-5; 9 bases fit TRBD1. Trimming took 3 bases from V and 5 from J; bases not matched to a gene: 5. Germline-derived CDR1 and CDR2 are SGHNT and YYREEE (reference sequence). The CDR3 spans 14 residues. Based on the CDR3 plus reference TRBV5-4 and TRBJ2-5, the full variable domain is ETGVTQSPTHLIKTRGQQVTLRCSSQSGHNTVSWYQQALGQGPQFIFQYYREEENGRGNFPPRFSGLQFPNYSSELNVNALELDDSALYLCASSYTGGRETQYFGPGTRLLVL.